These 26 T cell receptor beta chains share one sample of origin, sequenced in a study of blood T cell repertoires in COVID-19. Some clones are missing from TCRdb's copy, which holds only in-frame ones; the method was immunoSEQ multiplex PCR. The data show tens of thousands of clones, with around 88% seen just once and approximately 19% held by the top ten. Sequenced input: peripheral blood. These receptors all come from a woman aged 80 or over with acute or convalescent COVID-19.

J is TRBJ2-1 and V is TRBV24-1, with 10 bases fitting TRBD2. CDR3 size: 15 residues. The germline gives CDR1 KGHDR, CDR2 SFDVKD. With V trimmed by 3 bases and J by 7 bases, 5 bases remained unmatched. CDR3 region: CATSDPAGGGNEQFF. CDR3 coding DNA: TGTGCCACCAGTGATCCAGCGGGAGGGGGGAATGAGCAGTTCTTC.

The chain uses TRBV2 and TRBJ1-4; TRBD1 agrees at 9 bases. The V gene's germline CDR1 is SNHLY and CDR2 FYNNEI. The CDR3 spans 21 residues. The trim removed 8 bases at V and 0 bases at J, leaving 22 bases unmatched. The CDR3 DNA is TGTGCCAGCCGGGGGTCGGGGACAGGGTTTTGGAAGTTATCAACTAATGAAAAACTGTTTTTT. This encodes CASRGSGTGFWKLSTNEKLFF.

The chain couples TRBV5-1 to TRBJ2-1; the match to TRBD2 covers 10 bases. V gave up 4 bases and J gave up 2 bases; unmatched junction bases: 6. CDR1 and CDR2 (germline): SGHRS, YFSETQ. CDR3 size: 16 residues. This chain's CDR3 is CASSPLTSGAYNEQFF. The CDR3 coding sequence is TGCGCCAGCAGCCCACTTACTAGCGGGGCCTACAATGAGCAGTTCTTC.

J is TRBJ2-3 and V is TRBV30; D possibly corresponds to TRBD2 (6 bases). Germline V lookup: CDR1 GTSNPN, CDR2 SVGIG (reference sequence). Trimming removed 3 bases at V and 3 bases at J, with 13 bases between. The CDR3 has 14 amino acids. The CDR3 nucleotides are TGTGCCTGGAGGCCGGGACTCTATACAGATACGCAGTATTTT. This gives the protein CAWRPGLYTDTQYF.

The rearrangement joins TRBV4-2 to TRBJ2-1; 7 nucleotides line up with TRBD2. V dropped 0 bases and J dropped 6; count of bases not matched to a gene: 8. From germline, CDR1 is LGHNA and CDR2 YNFKEQ. This CDR3 spans 16 amino acids. CDR3 residues: CASSQDQRREFNEQFF. The CDR3 region has the DNA TGTGCCAGCAGCCAAGATCAACGGCGGGAGTTCAATGAGCAGTTCTTC.

This clone was observed once. V usage is TRBV7-2 and J usage is TRBJ2-1, with TRBD1 matching over 9 bases. Losses at the gene ends were 8 bases for V and 4 bases for J; bases not matched to a gene: 12. The length of the CDR3 is 16 residues. The germline gives CDR1 SGHTA, CDR2 FQGNSA. The CDR3 is CASFYRAGQGYNEQFF. The CDR3 DNA reads TGTGCCAGCTTCTACCGGGCGGGACAGGGATACAATGAGCAGTTCTTC. Full variable domain (remainder filled in from reference TRBV7-2 and TRBJ2-1): GAGVSQSPSNKVTEKGKDVELRCDPISGHTALYWYRQSLGQGLEFLIYFQGNSAPDKSGLPSDRFSAERTGGSVSTLTIQRTQQEDSAVYLCASFYRAGQGYNEQFFGPGTRLTVL.

The V call is TRBV5-4, the J call TRBJ2-7; 10 bases are a match to TRBD2. There are 15 residues in the CDR3. Germline loops: CDR1 SGHNT, CDR2 YYREEE (reference sequence). J was trimmed by 0 bases and V by 4 bases; bases with no gene match: 4. CDR3 in amino acids: CASSPSGGVSYEQYF. The CDR3 DNA is TGTGCCAGCAGCCCGAGCGGGGGGGTCTCCTACGAGCAGTACTTC.

The V and J genes are TRBV27 and TRBJ1-3; a possible D gene is TRBD1 (5 bases). The CDR3 runs to 12 residues. CDR1 is MNHEY and CDR2 is SMNVEV in the germline V gene (reference sequence). Between the trimmed V and J ends, which lost 9 bases and 2 bases, there was a span of 8 bases. The CDR3 region is CARCRAGNTIYF. The DNA for the CDR3 is TGTGCCAGGTGCAGGGCTGGAAACACCATATATTTT.

The rearrangement uses TRBV18 and TRBJ1-5; possibly TRBD1 for D (5 bases). The V gene's germline CDR1 is KGHSH and CDR2 LQKENI. The CDR3 is made up of 15 amino acids. Trimming left V 3 bases short and J 4 bases short, with 13 bases between. DNA of the CDR3: TGTGCCAGCTCACCGCAGGGCCTACCTAATCAGCCCCAGCATTTT. Protein sequence: CASSPQGLPNQPQHF.

The V call is TRBV11-3, the J call TRBJ1-2; D gene unclear. The V end lost 10 bases, the J end lost 8 bases, and 8 bases lay between the germline ends. Germline CDR1 reads SGHNT; CDR2 reads YENEEA. This CDR3 has 9 residues. CDR3: CAKPRGYTF. The CDR3 DNA reads as TGTGCCAAACCGAGAGGCTACACCTTC.

This rearrangement joins TRBV5-8 to TRBJ2-1; no firm D call. V was shortened by 10 bases and J by 0 bases, with 5 bases between the two germline ends. The germline gives CDR1 SGHTS, CDR2 YDEGEE. This CDR3 region has 11 residues. Written as DNA, the CDR3 is TGTGCCCCCAGCTCCTACAATGAGCAGTTCTTC. Amino acid sequence: CAPSSYNEQFF.

The rearrangement joins TRBV28 to TRBJ1-1, with a possible D match to TRBD1 (5 bases). Deletions cut 7 bases from V and 0 bases from J, with 18 bases between. Germline V gene data show CDR1 as MDHEN and CDR2 as SYDVKM. This CDR3 has 16 residues. CDR3 protein: CASTLGDLLVNTEAFF. The DNA for the CDR3 is TGTGCCAGCACTCTCGGGGACTTACTCGTGAACACTGAAGCTTTCTTT. The entire variable domain, with the rest obtained from reference TRBV28 and TRBJ1-1, is as follows: DVKVTQSSRYLVKRTGEKVFLECVQDMDHENMFWYRQDPGLGLRLIYFSYDVKMKEKGDIPEGYSVSREKKERFSLILESASTNQTSMYLCASTLGDLLVNTEAFFGQGTRLTVV.

The chain joins TRBV3-1 (or the pseudogene TRBV3-2) to TRBJ2-2; weak D call: TRBD2 (6 bases). The V end lost 1 base, the J end lost 0 bases, and 9 bases lay between the germline ends. The CDR3 contains 16 residues. Germline V lookup: CDR1 LGHDT, CDR2 YNNKEL (reference sequence). For the CDR3, the DNA is TGTGCCAGCAGCCAAGCAATAGCGGCGAACACCGGGGAGCTGTTTTTT. This gives the protein CASSQAIAANTGELFF.

This chain links TRBV6-2 or TRBV6-3 with TRBJ2-3; 9 bases match TRBD2. This CDR3 has 18 residues. V gave up 2 bases and J gave up 2 bases; unmatched junction bases: 11. Germline V gene lookup returns CDR1 MNHEY and CDR2 SVGEGT. The CDR3 protein is CASSYGYTSGPITDTQYF. Here the CDR3 DNA reads TGTGCCAGCAGTTACGGCTACACTAGCGGGCCGATCACAGATACGCAGTATTTT.

The chain carries TRBV3-1 (or the pseudogene TRBV3-2) and TRBJ1-4, with 7 positions matching TRBD1. With V trimmed by 4 bases and J by 9 bases, 8 bases remained unmatched. The CDR3 spans 14 residues. In germline, CDR1 is LGHDT, CDR2 YNNKEL (reference sequence). CDR3 loop: CASSPGRQGQKLFF. DNA of the CDR3: TGTGCCAGCAGCCCAGGACGACAGGGTCAAAAACTGTTTTTT.

V usage is TRBV5-6 and J usage is TRBJ2-3; D perhaps matches TRBD2 (6 bases). V was clipped by 5 bases and J by 6 bases, with 13 bases between them. This CDR3 has 13 residues. CDR1 SGHDT and CDR2 YYEEEE come from the germline V gene. The CDR3 here is CASRGDSLDTQYF. CDR3 nucleotide sequence: TGTGCCAGCAGGGGGGACTCCTTGGATACGCAGTATTTT.

V usage is TRBV2 and J usage is TRBJ2-1; 8 bases agree with TRBD2. Per the germline V gene, CDR1 is SNHLY and CDR2 is FYNNEI. The CDR3 is made up of 14 amino acids. J was trimmed by 5 bases and V by 8 bases; bases with no gene match: 8. In DNA, the CDR3 is TGTGCCAGCCTAAGCGGGAGAATGAACAATGAGCAGTTCTTC. Encoded protein: CASLSGRMNNEQFF.

V gene TRBV5-5 combines with J gene TRBJ1-2; 7 bases map to TRBD1. Germline V gene lookup returns CDR1 SGHKS and CDR2 YYEKEE (reference sequence). V was clipped by 4 bases and J by 0 bases; unmatched bases: 0. This CDR3 spans 13 amino acids. The CDR3 DNA follows: TGTGCCAGCAGCGGGACAGCTAACTATGGCTACACCTTC. It codes for CASSGTANYGYTF.

The J gene is TRBJ1-4, the V gene TRBV7-9; 8 nucleotides line up with TRBD1. This CDR3 has 14 amino acids. Germline-derived CDR1 and CDR2 are SEHNR and FQNEAQ (reference sequence). Germline trimming cut 4 bases from V and 4 bases from J; bases unmatched to any gene: 2. The CDR3 region is CASSSDRGNEKLFF. The DNA of the CDR3 is TGTGCCAGCAGCTCCGACAGGGGTAATGAAAAACTGTTTTTT.

This rearrangement joins TRBV28 to TRBJ1-6; D possibly corresponds to TRBD1 (5 bases). V was pared by 6 bases and J by 4 bases, with 16 bases between. This CDR3 contains 16 residues. Germline V gives CDR1 MDHEN, CDR2 SYDVKM. The CDR3 loop is CASSQTRVRYNSPLHF. Written as DNA, the CDR3 is TGTGCCAGCAGCCAGACCAGGGTCAGATATAATTCACCCCTCCACTTT.

This clone came up once. The rearrangement uses TRBV7-7 and TRBJ2-2, with D perhaps TRBD1 (5 bases). This CDR3 comprises 13 residues. The germline gives CDR1 SSHAT, CDR2 FNYEAQ (reference sequence). V was pared by 8 bases and J by 4 bases, with 11 bases between. The CDR3 is CASGHRFTGELFF. The CDR3 DNA reads TGTGCCAGCGGACACCGATTCACCGGGGAGCTGTTTTTT.

This clone appeared once. The V and J genes are TRBV2 and TRBJ1-4, with D possibly being TRBD1 (5 bases). Trimming shortened V by 7 bases and J by 0 bases, and 18 bases separated the two germline ends. Germline V gene data show CDR1 as SNHLY and CDR2 as FYNNEI. There are 17 residues in the CDR3. CDR3 loop: CASMAGLRAPTNEKLFF. The DNA for the CDR3 is TGTGCCAGCATGGCGGGACTCCGCGCTCCAACTAATGAAAAACTGTTTTTT.

The V and J genes are TRBV10-2 and TRBJ2-3, with 12 bases fitting TRBD2. The junction had 8 bases not matched to a gene; V was cut back by 6 bases and J by 1 base. The V gene's germline CDR1 is WSHSY and CDR2 SAAADI. The CDR3 spans 17 residues. The DNA of the CDR3 is TGCGCCAGCAGCGTCTCTAGCGGGGGGGCTGGCACAGATACGCAGTATTTT. Translating it yields CASSVSSGGAGTDTQYF.

Of note for this clone: The junction differs from germline at one of its ends, possibly a read error. The V gene is TRBV5-1, the J gene TRBJ1-2; the D gene is possibly TRBD1 (5 bases). The CDR3 is made up of 15 amino acids. Looked up from germline, CDR1 is SGHRS and CDR2 is YFSETQ. The CDR3, as DNA: TGCGCCAGCAGATTGGGAATGACAGCTAACTATGGCTACACCTTC. Protein sequence: CASRLGMTANYGYTF.

In its sample, this clone ranks as medium-sized (0.01 to 0.1%). The chain combines TRBV10-3 with TRBJ1-3; D may be TRBD1 (5 bases). The length of the CDR3 is 16 residues. CDR1 and CDR2 (germline): ENHRY, SYGVKD. V was shortened by 0 bases and J by 0 bases, with 9 bases between the two germline ends. The CDR3 sequence is CAISESWTHSGNTIYF. Written as DNA, the CDR3 is TGTGCCATCAGTGAGTCATGGACACACTCTGGAAACACCATATATTTT.

The rearrangement joins TRBV2 to TRBJ1-3; D ambiguous. Germline CDR1 is SNHLY and CDR2 is FYNNEI. The V and J ends lost 6 bases and 0 bases respectively, with 9 bases between them. The CDR3 loop spans 14 amino acids. CDR3 loop: CASSVTDSGNTIYF. Written as DNA, the CDR3 is TGTGCCAGCAGCGTGACTGACTCTGGAAACACCATATATTTT.